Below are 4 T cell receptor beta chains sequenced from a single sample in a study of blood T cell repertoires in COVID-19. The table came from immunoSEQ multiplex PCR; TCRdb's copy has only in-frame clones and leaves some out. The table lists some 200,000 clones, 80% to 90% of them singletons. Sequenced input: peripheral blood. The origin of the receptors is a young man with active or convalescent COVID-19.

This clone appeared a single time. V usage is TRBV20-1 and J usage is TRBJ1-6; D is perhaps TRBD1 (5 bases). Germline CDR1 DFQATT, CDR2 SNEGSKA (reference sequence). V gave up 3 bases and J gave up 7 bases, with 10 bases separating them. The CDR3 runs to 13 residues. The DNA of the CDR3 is TGCAGTGCTAGTAGCGGGGGAAATTCACCCCTCCACTTT. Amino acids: CSASSGGNSPLHF.

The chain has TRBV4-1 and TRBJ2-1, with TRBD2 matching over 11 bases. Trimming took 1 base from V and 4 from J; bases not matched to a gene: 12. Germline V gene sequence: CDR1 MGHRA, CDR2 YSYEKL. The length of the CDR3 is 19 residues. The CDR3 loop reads CASSQATGPGTSGYNEQFF. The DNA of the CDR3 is TGCGCCAGCAGCCAAGCCACCGGCCCCGGGACTAGCGGATACAATGAGCAGTTCTTC.

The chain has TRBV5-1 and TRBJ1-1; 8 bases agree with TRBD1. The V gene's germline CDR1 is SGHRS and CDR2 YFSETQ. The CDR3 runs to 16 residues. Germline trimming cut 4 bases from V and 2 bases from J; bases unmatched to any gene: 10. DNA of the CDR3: TGCGCCAGCAGCCTAGCAACCGGGACAGGTAACACTGAAGCTTTCTTT. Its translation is CASSLATGTGNTEAFF. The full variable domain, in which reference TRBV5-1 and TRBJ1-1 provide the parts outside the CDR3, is KAGVTQTPRYLIKTRGQQVTLSCSPISGHRSVSWYQQTPGQGLQFLFEYFSETQRNKGNFPGRFSGRQFSNSRSEMNVSTLELGDSALYLCASSLATGTGNTEAFFGQGTRLTVV.

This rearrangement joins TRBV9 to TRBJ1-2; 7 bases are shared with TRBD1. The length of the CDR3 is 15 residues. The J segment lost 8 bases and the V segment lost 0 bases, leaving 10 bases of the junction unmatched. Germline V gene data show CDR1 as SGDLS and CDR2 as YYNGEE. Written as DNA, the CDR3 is TGTGCCAGCAGCGTAGATGGGACAGCCTTTTGGGGCTACACCTTC. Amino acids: CASSVDGTAFWGYTF.